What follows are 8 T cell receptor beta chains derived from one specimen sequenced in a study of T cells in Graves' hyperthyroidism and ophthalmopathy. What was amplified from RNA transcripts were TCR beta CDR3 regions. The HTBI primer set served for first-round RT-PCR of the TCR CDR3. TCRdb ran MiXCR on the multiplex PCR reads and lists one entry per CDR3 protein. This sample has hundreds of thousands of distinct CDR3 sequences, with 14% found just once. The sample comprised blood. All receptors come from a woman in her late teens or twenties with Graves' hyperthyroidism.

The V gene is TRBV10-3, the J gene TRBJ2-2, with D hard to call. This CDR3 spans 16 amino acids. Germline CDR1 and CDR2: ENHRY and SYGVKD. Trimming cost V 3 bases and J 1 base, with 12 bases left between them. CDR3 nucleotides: TGTGCCATCAGTGAAGGTACCTCGTGGAACACCGGGGAGCTGTTTTTT. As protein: CAISEGTSWNTGELFF.

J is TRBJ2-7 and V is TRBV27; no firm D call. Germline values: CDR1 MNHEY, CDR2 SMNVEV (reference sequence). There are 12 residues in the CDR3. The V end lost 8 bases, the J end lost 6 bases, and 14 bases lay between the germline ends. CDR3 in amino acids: CASRSRSAEQYF. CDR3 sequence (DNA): TGTGCCAGCCGATCCCGGAGCGCCGAGCAGTACTTC.

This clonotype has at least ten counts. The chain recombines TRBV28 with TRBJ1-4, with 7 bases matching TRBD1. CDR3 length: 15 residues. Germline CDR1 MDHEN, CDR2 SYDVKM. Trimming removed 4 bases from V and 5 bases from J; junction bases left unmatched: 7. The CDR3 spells CASSSDRLWNEKLFF. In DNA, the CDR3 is TGTGCCAGCAGTTCGGACAGGCTCTGGAATGAAAAACTGTTTTTT.

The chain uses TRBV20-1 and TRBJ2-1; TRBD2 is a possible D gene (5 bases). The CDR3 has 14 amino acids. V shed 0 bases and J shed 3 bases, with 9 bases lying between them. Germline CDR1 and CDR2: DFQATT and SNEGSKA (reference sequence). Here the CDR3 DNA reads TGCAGTGCTAGAGATGACCGGGACTACAATGAGCAGTTCTTC. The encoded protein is CSARDDRDYNEQFF.

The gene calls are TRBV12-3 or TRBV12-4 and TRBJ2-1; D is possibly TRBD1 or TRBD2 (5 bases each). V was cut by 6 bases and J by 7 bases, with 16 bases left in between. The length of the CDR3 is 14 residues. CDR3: CASRPGPGRNEQFF. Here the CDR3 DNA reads TGTGCCAGCAGGCCGGGACCCGGAAGGAATGAGCAGTTCTTC.

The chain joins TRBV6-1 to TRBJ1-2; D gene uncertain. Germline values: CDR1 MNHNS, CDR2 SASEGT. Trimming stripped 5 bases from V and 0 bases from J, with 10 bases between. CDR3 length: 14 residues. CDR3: CASSTEPANYGYTF. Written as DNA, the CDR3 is TGTGCCAGCAGTACAGAGCCCGCTAACTATGGCTACACCTTC.

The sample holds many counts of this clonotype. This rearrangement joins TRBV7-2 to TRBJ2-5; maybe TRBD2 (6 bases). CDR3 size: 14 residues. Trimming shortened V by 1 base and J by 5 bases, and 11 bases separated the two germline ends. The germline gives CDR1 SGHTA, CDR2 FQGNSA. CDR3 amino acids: CASSLVGSMETQYF. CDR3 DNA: TGTGCCAGCAGCTTAGTCGGGAGTATGGAGACCCAGTACTTC.

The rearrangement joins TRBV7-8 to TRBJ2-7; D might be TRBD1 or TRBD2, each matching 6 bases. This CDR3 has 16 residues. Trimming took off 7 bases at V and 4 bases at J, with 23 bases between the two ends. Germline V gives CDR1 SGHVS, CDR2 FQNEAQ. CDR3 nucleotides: TGTGCCAGCACCCCGTCTCGAGGGGGGCGTTTGTACGAGCAGTACTTC. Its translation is CASTPSRGGRLYEQYF.